The entry that follows covers one T cell receptor beta chain sequence. The CDR3 runs 13 residues. Germline CDR1 is SGHRS and CDR2 is YFSETQ. V was clipped by 2 bases and J by 3 bases, with 9 bases between them. These data are taken from a study of T cells after yellow fever vaccination. TCRdb re-derived calls from the 5' RACE reads in MiXCR, one entry per CDR3 protein. The sample includes around 320,000 distinct CDR3 sequences, roughly 9% seen only once; the top ten take around 3.4%. J is TRBJ2-7 and V is TRBV5-1, with no clear D. The sample in question was CD4+ T cells sorted from PBMCs, obtained 5 days after the yellow fever booster vaccination. This clonotype was obtained from a young man who received the YFV17D yellow fever vaccine. This CDR3 reads CASSFLSGYEQYV. CDR3 DNA sequence: TGCGCCAGCAGCTTTTTGTCCGGCTACGAGCAGTACGTC.